The 10 T cell receptor beta chains below were found in one sample sequenced in a study of T cells in Graves' hyperthyroidism and ophthalmopathy. Amplified TCR beta CDR3 regions came from RNA transcripts. In the first-round RT-PCR of the TCR CDR3, the HTBI primer set was used. TCRdb redid the calling of the multiplex PCR reads with MiXCR, one entry per CDR3 protein. The sample lists approximately 520,000 distinct CDR3 sequences, roughly 20% occurring once. Sequenced input: blood. The receptors come from a man younger than 35 with Graves' hyperthyroidism.

There are a few counts of this clonotype. V is TRBV7-9 and J is TRBJ2-3, with D possibly being TRBD2 (6 bases). V lost 4 bases to trimming and J lost 2 bases, with 7 bases between them. The CDR3 length is 13 residues. Germline V gene lookup returns CDR1 SEHNR and CDR2 FQNEAQ (reference sequence). The CDR3 DNA reads TGTGCCAGCAGCTCGGACTACACAGATACGCAGTATTTT. Its translation is CASSSDYTDTQYF.

The sample holds many counts of this clonotype. This chain joins TRBV11-1 and TRBJ1-3; D is undetermined. Germline V gene lookup returns CDR1 SGHAT and CDR2 FQDESV (reference sequence). This CDR3 is built from 17 residues. The germline V and J ends were trimmed by 6 bases and 0 bases, with 18 bases remaining between them. The CDR3 DNA is TGTGCCAGCAGACGAACCCTGGGCAGCTACTCTGGAAACACCATATATTTT. It encodes CASRRTLGSYSGNTIYF.

This clonotype was observed a single time. The gene calls are TRBV20-1 and TRBJ2-7; 9 bases align to TRBD1. The CDR3 sequence is 16 residues long. Germline V gene data show CDR1 as DFQATT and CDR2 as SNEGSKA (reference sequence). J lost 5 bases, V lost 8 bases, and 19 bases had no gene match. CDR3 nucleotide sequence: TGCAGTACGTTAGCTCCGGGACAGGGAACTTACAACGAGCAGTACTTC. Translation: CSTLAPGQGTYNEQYF.

This clonotype turned up a few times. V is TRBV28 and J is TRBJ2-5; D is perhaps TRBD1 (6 bases). The V end lost 5 bases, the J end lost 5 bases, and 18 bases lay between the germline ends. This CDR3 is built from 15 residues. Germline assignment: CDR1 MDHEN and CDR2 SYDVKM. The CDR3 DNA follows: TGTGCCAGCAGTGTCCCTCAGGGGTGGTCTGAGACCCAGTACTTC. Translation: CASSVPQGWSETQYF.

The sample holds a few counts of this clonotype. V usage is TRBV4-1 and J usage is TRBJ1-1; tentatively, D is TRBD1 (5 bases). This CDR3 has 15 residues. Germline assignment: CDR1 MGHRA and CDR2 YSYEKL. V gave up 0 bases and J gave up 0 bases, with 8 bases separating them. CDR3 in DNA: TGCGCCAGCAGCCAAGATCGACAGTTGAACACTGAAGCTTTCTTT. Its translation is CASSQDRQLNTEAFF.

Many counts were recorded for this clonotype. The chain links TRBV2 to TRBJ1-1, with TRBD1 identical over 7 bases. Germline CDR1 SNHLY, CDR2 FYNNEI. CDR3 length: 13 amino acids. After removal of 6 bases from V and 0 bases from J, the junction contained 1 base not matched to a gene. The CDR3 DNA reads TGTGCCAGCAGGGGACAGCTGAACACTGAAGCTTTCTTT. Encoded protein: CASRGQLNTEAFF. The full variable domain, completed using reference TRBV2 and TRBJ1-1, is EPEVTQTPSHQVTQMGQEVILRCVPISNHLYFYWYRQILGQKVEFLVSFYNNEISEKSEIFDDQFSVERPDGSNFTLKIRSTKLEDSAMYFCASRGQLNTEAFFGQGTRLTVV.

There are many counts of this clonotype. The rearrangement uses TRBV15 and TRBJ1-2; D gene ambiguous. Trimming cost V 0 bases and J 6 bases, with 8 bases left between them. Germline CDR1 and CDR2: LNHNV and YYDKDF (reference sequence). The CDR3 has 13 residues. CDR3 amino acids: CATSREIVDGYTF. CDR3 sequence (DNA): TGTGCCACCAGCAGAGAAATCGTGGATGGCTACACCTTC.

There are many counts of this clonotype. This chain connects TRBV30 to TRBJ1-1; a possible D gene is TRBD1 (5 bases). Trimming pared 8 bases from V and 1 base from J, leaving 8 bases between. Germline CDR1 and CDR2: GTSNPN and SVGIG (reference sequence). The CDR3 consists of 11 residues. CDR3 in amino acids: CARDGNTEAFF. For the CDR3, the DNA is TGTGCCCGGGACGGGAACACTGAAGCTTTCTTT.

This clonotype was found many times. The chain uses TRBV28 and TRBJ2-1, with D possibly called TRBD1 or TRBD2 (5 bases each). V was shortened by 5 bases and J by 4 bases, with 12 bases between the two germline ends. Germline V gene sequence: CDR1 MDHEN, CDR2 SYDVKM. This CDR3 has 14 residues. The CDR3 sequence is CASSPRDEYNEQFF. The DNA of the CDR3 is TGTGCCAGCAGTCCCCGGGACGAATACAATGAGCAGTTCTTC.

Notes on this clonotype: This could be a read error, since a much larger clone is one nucleotide away. The chain links TRBV6-1 to TRBJ2-2; D is unresolved. This CDR3 comprises 12 residues. V was shortened by 8 bases and J by 8 bases, with 12 bases between the two germline ends. Germline V gene lookup returns CDR1 MNHNS and CDR2 SASEGT. The CDR3 loop is CASRARSGELFF. The CDR3 DNA follows: TGTGCCAGCCGAGCAAGGTCTGGGGAGCTGTTTTTT.